Presented here are 16 T cell receptor beta chains from one specimen sequenced in a study of T cell responses to AZD1222 COVID-19 vaccine. Clones were read by immunoSEQ multiplex PCR, and TCRdb kept only the in-frame ones, dropping some. Of some 150,000 clones listed, about 87% were seen once; the top ten hold approximately 2.3%. The sample was peripheral blood, taken on day 0 of AZD1222 vaccination. Receptors were obtained from an adult in good health.

J is TRBJ1-4 and V is TRBV19; D call uncertain. The V end was cut by 6 bases, the J end by 5 bases, with 7 bases between. The CDR3 runs to 12 residues. CDR1 and CDR2 (germline): LNHDA, SQIVND (reference sequence). The CDR3 is CASRKPNEKLFF. As DNA, the CDR3 is TGTGCCAGTAGGAAACCGAATGAAAAACTGTTTTTT.

This sequence joins TRBV7-8 and TRBJ2-7; a weak D match, TRBD2 (5 bases). CDR1 and CDR2 from the germline V gene are SGHVS and FQNEAQ. V was clipped by 1 base and J by 2 bases, with 12 bases between them. The CDR3 is 15 residues long. The CDR3 reads CASSLEEVTTYEQYF. The CDR3 DNA is TGTGCCAGCAGCTTAGAGGAAGTGACTACCTACGAGCAGTACTTC. Complete variable domain (other parts from reference TRBV7-8 and TRBJ2-7): GAGVSQSPRYKVAKRGQDVALRCDPISGHVSLFWYQQALGQGPEFLTYFQNEAQLDKSGLPSDRFFAERPEGSVSTLKIQRTQQEDSAVYLCASSLEEVTTYEQYFGPGTRLTVT.

The V and J genes are TRBV6-2 or TRBV6-3 and TRBJ1-6; 8 bases map to TRBD1. Unmatched junction bases numbered 1, after V lost 5 bases and J lost 7 bases. The CDR3 has 13 residues. Germline loops: CDR1 MNHEY, CDR2 SVGEGT. The CDR3 spells CASSRQGNSPLHF. The CDR3 DNA reads TGTGCCAGCAGTCGACAGGGGAATTCACCCCTCCACTTT.

The V call is TRBV11-2, the J call TRBJ2-1; 14 positions match TRBD2. V was clipped by 3 bases and J by 2 bases; unmatched bases: 3. CDR1 is SGHAT, CDR2 FQNNGV, per germline. The CDR3 is 17 amino acids. The CDR3 sequence: CASSFQTSGRAYNEQFF. The CDR3 DNA is TGTGCCAGCAGCTTCCAGACTAGCGGGAGGGCCTACAATGAGCAGTTCTTC. Full variable domain (rest looked up from reference TRBV11-2 and TRBJ2-1): EAGVAQSPRYKIIEKRQSVAFWCNPISGHATLYWYQQILGQGPKLLIQFQNNGVVDDSQLPKDRFSAERLKGVDSTLKIQPAKLEDSAVYLCASSFQTSGRAYNEQFFGPGTRLTVL.

This sequence joins TRBV18 and TRBJ1-2; D might be TRBD1 (5 bases). The V gene's germline CDR1 is KGHSH and CDR2 LQKENI. V lost 6 bases, J lost 5 bases, and 13 bases lay in between. CDR3 length: 13 residues. CDR3 DNA: TGTGCCAGCTCTCCCGAAGGGACGTATGGCTACACCTTC. Protein product: CASSPEGTYGYTF.

V is TRBV28 and J is TRBJ1-5; a weak D match, TRBD1 (5 bases). V was pared by 6 bases and J by 1 base, with 13 bases between. CDR1 and CDR2 from the germline V gene are MDHEN and SYDVKM. CDR3 length equals 15 residues. For the CDR3, the DNA is TGTGCCAGCAGACCCCAGGGTGGGAGCAATCAGCCCCAGCATTTT. Encoded protein: CASRPQGGSNQPQHF.

V and J are TRBV9 and TRBJ2-7; 11 nucleotides match TRBD1. Trimming at V came to 3 bases and at J to 5 bases, leaving 7 bases not matched to a gene. This CDR3 spans 15 amino acids. Germline CDR1 SGDLS, CDR2 YYNGEE. The CDR3 sequence is CASSAGTGGIHEQYF. DNA for the CDR3: TGTGCCAGCAGCGCCGGGACAGGGGGTATCCACGAGCAGTACTTC.

The V call is TRBV25-1, the J call TRBJ1-1, with D perhaps TRBD1 (5 bases). Trimming removed 0 bases at V and 11 bases at J, with 13 bases between. CDR3 size: 13 residues. Germline CDR1 MGHDK, CDR2 SYGVNS. The CDR3 protein is CASSEYWDQGAFF. The CDR3 coding sequence is TGTGCCAGCAGTGAATATTGGGACCAAGGGGCTTTCTTT. Using reference TRBV25-1 and TRBJ1-1 for the parts outside the CDR3, the full variable domain is EADIYQTPRYLVIGTGKKITLECSQTMGHDKMYWYQQDPGMELHLIHYSYGVNSTEKGDLSSESTVSRIRTEHFPLTLESARPSHTSQYLCASSEYWDQGAFFGQGTRLTVV.

This clone was counted only a few times. The genes are TRBV5-1 and TRBJ2-7; 11 nucleotides line up with TRBD2. The V and J ends lost 5 bases and 6 bases, in that order; junction bases with no gene match: 10. Germline CDR1 SGHRS, CDR2 YFSETQ. This CDR3 is 15 amino acids long. CDR3 in amino acids: CASRPVWTSGREQYF. As DNA, the CDR3 is TGCGCCAGCAGACCAGTCTGGACTAGCGGGCGCGAGCAGTACTTC.

J is TRBJ1-2 and V is TRBV3-1 (or the pseudogene TRBV3-2); 8 bases match TRBD1. Per germline, CDR1 LGHDT and CDR2 YNNKEL (reference sequence). The CDR3 is 15 residues long. V dropped 4 bases and J dropped 0; count of bases not matched to a gene: 4. CDR3 in DNA: TGTGCCAGCAGCCCTAGGGACAGGACTAACTATGGCTACACCTTC. This translates into CASSPRDRTNYGYTF.

The CDR3 DNA sequence: TGTGCCAGCAGCTACAGGACAGGGTCCAATCAGCCCCAGCATTTT. The encoded protein is CASSYRTGSNQPQHF. The chain links TRBV7-2 to TRBJ1-5; TRBD1 agrees at 8 bases. Germline-derived CDR1 and CDR2 are SGHTA and FQGNSA. With V trimmed by 4 bases and J by 3 bases, 5 bases remained unmatched. This CDR3 has 15 residues.

This chain uses TRBV6-2 or TRBV6-3 with TRBJ2-2; TRBD1 or TRBD2 may be the D gene (5 bases each). Deletions cut 2 bases from V and 6 bases from J, with 13 bases between. Germline CDR1 is MNHEY and CDR2 is SVGEGT. The CDR3 consists of 15 residues. The CDR3 DNA follows: TGTGCCAGCAGTTACGACAGCTCCGGGGCCGGGGAGCTGTTTTTT. Its protein is CASSYDSSGAGELFF.

J is TRBJ2-7 and V is TRBV15; 7 bases map to TRBD2. V gave up 0 bases and J gave up 2 bases; unmatched junction bases: 7. The CDR3 spans 16 residues. The germline CDR1 and CDR2 sequences are LNHNV and YYDKDF (reference sequence). CDR3 in amino acids: CATSRETGGGAYEQYF. The CDR3 DNA is TGTGCCACCAGCAGAGAAACTGGGGGGGGTGCCTACGAGCAGTACTTC.

V is TRBV30 and J is TRBJ1-6; TRBD1 matches at 8 bases. The J segment lost 0 bases and the V segment lost 1 base, leaving 5 bases of the junction unmatched. From germline, CDR1 is GTSNPN and CDR2 SVGIG (reference sequence). The length of the CDR3 is 17 residues. CDR3 in amino acids: CAWSGTGLLSYNSPLHF. DNA for the CDR3: TGTGCCTGGAGTGGGACAGGGCTTCTCTCCTATAATTCACCCCTCCACTTT.

Written as DNA, the CDR3 is TGTGCCAGCAGCAAGGACGAAACAGATACGCAGTATTTT. Translated, it gives CASSKDETDTQYF. The chain combines TRBV21-1 with TRBJ2-3. TRBV21-1 is marked as a pseudogene. The CDR3 covers 13 residues.

The chain joins TRBV6-5 to TRBJ1-3; D call uncertain. This CDR3 comprises 14 residues. Trimming pared 2 bases from V and 0 bases from J, leaving 5 bases between. From germline, CDR1 is MNHEY and CDR2 SVGAGI. DNA of the CDR3: TGTGCCAGCAGTTACGGCACCTCTGGAAACACCATATATTTT. Encoded protein: CASSYGTSGNTIYF.